This T cell receptor (beta chain) was recorded in a study of blood T cell repertoires in COVID-19. About the research overall: Researchers got acute and convalescent COVID-19 samples from the United States, Italy and Spain. Sample material is recorded as cDNA or gDNA derived from T cells, B-cell-depleted T cells, or PBMCs.

Per the original data handling: Reference gene primer amplification gave estimated nucleated cell counts. TCRdb's copy holds only in-frame clones and misses some; the assay was immunoSEQ multiplex PCR. V, J and clone size derive from that table, while D and trimming were established from the DNA sequence. The table has 95,000 to 110,000 clones, around four fifths seen once. Only a few counts were recorded for this clone. The sample was peripheral blood. The TCR comes from a man in his sixties with acute or convalescent COVID-19.

The DNA for the CDR3 is TGTGCCAGCAGCCTCCTTGGGGCAGGGAGGGATTCACCCCTCCACTTT. It yields the protein CASSLLGAGRDSPLHF. This chain links TRBV3-1 (or the pseudogene TRBV3-2) with TRBJ1-6; the D gene is possibly TRBD1 (5 bases). V was pared by 4 bases and J by 8 bases, with 18 bases between. Germline assignment: CDR1 LGHDT and CDR2 YNNKEL (reference sequence). The CDR3 has 16 amino acids.